This T cell receptor (beta chain) was identified during a study of CD8 T cells in ankylosing spondylitis. MiXCR was run by TCRdb on the 5' RACE reads, yielding one entry per CDR3 protein. Here the sample spans some 140,000 distinct CDR3 sequences, roughly 18% being singletons. In the case of this clonotype: Antigen specificity is unknown.

Study results and caveats: There was a TCR beta motif, made of several highly homologous variants, that appeared characteristic of ankylosing spondylitis blood.

The V gene's germline CDR1 is MNHEY and CDR2 SMNVEV (reference sequence). The ends lost 3 bases at V and 5 bases at J; junction bases unmatched: 7. This CDR3 comprises 15 residues. The rearrangement joins TRBV27 to TRBJ2-5; TRBD1 matches 9 bases. Sequencing was performed on blood, either unsorted or a sorted T cell fraction (not recorded which). The TCR was taken from a male donor with ankylosing spondylitis. The CDR3 nucleotides read TGTGCCAGCAGTTTCGGGACAGGGAGACGGGAGACCCAGTACTTC. This translates into CASSFGTGRRETQYF.